This T cell receptor (beta chain) was profiled in a study of neurological immune-mediated disorders. General study points: Phylogenetic grouping put 18 of 34 multiple sclerosis patients' repertoires into one related-CDR3 cluster, a possible signature. HTLV-1-associated myelopathy had the most TCR clonal expansion, whereas multiple sclerosis had the least (lower than in healthy controls). The absence of shared CDR3 amino acid sequences among expanded clones across subjects suggests private repertoires in all groups.

The CDR3 loop spans 14 amino acids. Germline V gene data show CDR1 as SGHRS and CDR2 as YFSETQ. V lost 3 bases and J lost 4, with 11 bases in between. The making of cDNA relied on 5'RACE with 10-nucleotide random UMIs. TCRdb independently ran MiXCR on the 5' RACE reads; one entry per CDR3 protein. This sample has about 120,000 distinct CDR3 sequences; 3.2% occur once, and the top ten carry around 1.2%. This clonotype was observed at least ten times. Antigen unknown. The gene calls are TRBV5-1 and TRBJ2-1, with TRBD2 as a possible D gene (6 bases). The sample was PBMCs. This receptor was identified in a woman in her 30s with multiple sclerosis. CDR3 sequence reads: CASSSMEGYNEQFF. CDR3 bases: TGCGCCAGCAGCTCTATGGAGGGTTACAATGAGCAGTTCTTC. Together with reference TRBV5-1 and TRBJ2-1, the CDR3 gives the full variable domain: KAGVTQTPRYLIKTRGQQVTLSCSPISGHRSVSWYQQTPGQGLQFLFEYFSETQRNKGNFPGRFSGRQFSNSRSEMNVSTLELGDSALYLCASSSMEGYNEQFFGPGTRLTVL.